These 32 T cell receptor beta chains came from one sample sequenced in a study of radiotherapy plus CTLA-4 blockade in lung cancer (dated by TCRdb to the late 2010s). Libraries were constructed by the immunoSEQ multiplex PCR assay. In its TCRdb copy, this immuneACCESS table keeps in-frame sequences only and misses some clones. Where compared with another copy, unresolved V genes explain less than half of these, and the others have no known cause. The sample table records around 100,000 clones; under 85% of these occur just once. The biggest ten clones account for around 2.8% of the sample. The specimen was peripheral blood, collected from a patient treated with radiotherapy plus ipilimumab. These receptors all come from a human donor with non-small cell lung cancer who had a partial response to radiotherapy plus ipilimumab. Some clones in this sample may be carry-over from other donors' samples.

J is TRBJ2-5 and V is TRBV5-1, with a possible D match to TRBD2 (6 bases). Germline-derived CDR1 and CDR2 are SGHRS and YFSETQ. The CDR3 has 16 amino acids. Deletions cut 0 bases from V and 0 bases from J, with 12 bases between. Here the CDR3 reads CASSLGRDVYQETQYF. CDR3 sequence (DNA): TGCGCCAGCAGCTTGGGGCGGGACGTGTACCAAGAGACCCAGTACTTC.

This sequence joins TRBV5-4 and TRBJ2-1; 11 bases match TRBD2. CDR3 size: 16 residues. CDR1 and CDR2 from the germline V gene are SGHNT and YYREEE (reference sequence). The V segment lost 4 bases and the J segment 0 bases; nucleotides outside the gene matches: 3. The CDR3 DNA reads as TGTGCCAGCAGCCTAGCGGGGGGCCACTCCTACAATGAGCAGTTCTTC. This codes for CASSLAGGHSYNEQFF.

The chain recombines TRBV19 with TRBJ2-3; TRBD2 aligns across 10 bases. Germline V CDR1 and CDR2: LNHDA, SQIVND (reference sequence). The CDR3 runs to 14 residues. V gave up 4 bases and J gave up 5 bases; unmatched junction bases: 3. For the CDR3, the DNA is TGTGCCAGTAGTACTCTAGCGGGAGTAGATACGCAGTATTTT. This sequence encodes CASSTLAGVDTQYF.

The V and J genes are TRBV5-1 and TRBJ1-1; TRBD1 agrees at 10 bases. V shed 0 bases, J shed 5 bases, and the junction held 10 bases outside the gene matches. Germline CDR1 and CDR2: SGHRS and YFSETQ. CDR3 size: 17 residues. The CDR3 region has the DNA TGCGCCAGCAGCTTGGAGGTGGGACAGGGGCGAAGTACTGAAGCTTTCTTT. Translation gives CASSLEVGQGRSTEAFF.

CDR3: CASSLVQLGGYTF. The CDR3 nucleotides are TGTGCCAGCAGCTTAGTACAGCTGGGTGGCTACACCTTC. This rearrangement joins TRBV7-8 to TRBJ1-2; D not resolved. Germline lookup yields CDR1 SGHVS and CDR2 FQNEAQ. The CDR3 consists of 13 residues. The ends were cut back, 1 base at V and 7 bases at J, with 10 bases in the middle.

This clone occurred a few times. V usage is TRBV18 and J usage is TRBJ1-2; 7 bases fit TRBD1. The V segment lost 5 bases and the J segment 6 bases; nucleotides outside the gene matches: 6. Germline V CDR1 and CDR2: KGHSH, LQKENI. This CDR3 contains 13 residues. CDR3: CASSSGQRDGYTF. The CDR3 DNA reads TGTGCCAGCTCATCGGGACAGCGAGATGGCTACACCTTC.

The rearrangement uses TRBV4-3 and TRBJ2-6, with 7 bases aligning to TRBD1. The CDR3 covers 18 residues. From germline, CDR1 is LGHNA and CDR2 YSLEER. Trimming removed 1 base from V and 0 bases from J; junction bases left unmatched: 6. The CDR3 spells CASSQGWDSVSGANVLTF. CDR3 DNA sequence: TGCGCCAGCAGCCAAGGCTGGGACAGCGTCTCTGGGGCCAACGTCCTGACTTTC.

The CDR3 sequence is CASSAGTGIQPQHF. CDR3 in DNA: TGTGCCAGCAGCGCCGGGACAGGGATTCAGCCCCAGCATTTT. The chain has TRBV7-6 and TRBJ1-5; 9 bases match TRBD1. The junction had 5 bases not matched to a gene; V was cut back by 5 bases and J by 6 bases. Germline V lookup: CDR1 SGHVS, CDR2 FNYEAQ. The length of the CDR3 is 14 residues.

The gene calls are TRBV5-8 and TRBJ2-7, with TRBD1 as a possible D gene (5 bases). This CDR3 has 15 residues. Germline V gene lookup returns CDR1 SGHTS and CDR2 YDEGEE. Trimming pared 0 bases from V and 2 bases from J, leaving 12 bases between. CDR3 residues: CASSLGGLAAYEQYF. In nucleotides, the CDR3 is TGTGCCAGCAGCTTGGGGGGCCTCGCGGCCTACGAGCAGTACTTC.

This clone was seen a few times. The V call is TRBV19, the J call TRBJ1-1; the D is unclear. Germline V gene sequence: CDR1 LNHDA, CDR2 SQIVND (reference sequence). The ends were cut back, 6 bases at V and 0 bases at J, with 5 bases in the middle. The CDR3 length is 12 residues. CDR3 region: CASRGVNTEAFF. In DNA, the CDR3 is TGTGCCAGTAGGGGAGTGAACACTGAAGCTTTCTTT.

The CDR3 DNA sequence: TGTGCCAGCAGCGTAGCTGCCACAGCCCACCCCACTGGGGCCAACGTCCTGACTTTC. Its translation: CASSVAATAHPTGANVLTF. The chain uses TRBV9 and TRBJ2-6; no definite D call. The germline V gene encodes CDR1 SGDLS and CDR2 YYNGEE. This CDR3 contains 19 residues. Trimming removed 0 bases at V and 2 bases at J, with 18 bases between.

The chain's CDR3 is CSDPVANEKLFF. The CDR3, as DNA: TGCAGCGATCCCGTAGCGAATGAAAAACTGTTTTTT. The V call is TRBV29-1, the J call TRBJ1-4; D is undetermined. The V gene lost 7 bases and the J gene lost 5 bases, with 11 bases spanning the gap. This CDR3 region has 12 residues. Germline loops: CDR1 SQVTM, CDR2 ANQGSEA.

The CDR3 nucleotides are TGTGCCAGCAGCCTACAACAGGCCCTTACCTACAATGAGCAGTTCTTC. Amino acids: CASSLQQALTYNEQFF. This chain connects TRBV5-4 to TRBJ2-1, with a tentative D call TRBD1 (5 bases). The CDR3 covers 16 residues. Germline V gives CDR1 SGHNT, CDR2 YYREEE (reference sequence). The V end lost 4 bases, the J end lost 2 bases, and 16 bases lay between the germline ends.

The chain uses TRBV30 and TRBJ2-5, with TRBD1 as a possible D gene (5 bases). The CDR3 contains 17 residues. Per germline, CDR1 GTSNPN and CDR2 SVGIG (reference sequence). V was pared by 4 bases and J by 2 bases, with 23 bases between. CDR3 nucleotides: TGTGCCTGGAAGGGATTAGGCAGGGTAGGACATCAAGAGACCCAGTACTTC. This translates into CAWKGLGRVGHQETQYF.

This chain joins TRBV10-1 and TRBJ1-4; 9 bases are shared with TRBD1. V shed 6 bases, J shed 6 bases, and the junction held 2 bases outside the gene matches. Germline V gives CDR1 WNHNN, CDR2 SYGVQD (reference sequence). The CDR3 loop spans 13 amino acids. For the CDR3, the DNA is TGCGCCAGCAGCCGGGACAGGGATGAAAAACTGTTTTTT. It yields the protein CASSRDRDEKLFF.

This clone was recorded a few times. The chain joins TRBV28 to TRBJ2-7; 7 bases line up with TRBD1. In germline, CDR1 is MDHEN, CDR2 SYDVKM. After removal of 2 bases from V and 6 bases from J, the junction contained 13 bases not matched to a gene. CDR3 length equals 16 residues. The CDR3 sequence is CASSLIATGFLGEQYF. CDR3 in DNA: TGTGCCAGCAGTTTAATCGCGACAGGGTTTTTGGGCGAGCAGTACTTC.

The V call is TRBV30, the J call TRBJ2-3; D possibly corresponds to TRBD2 (6 bases). V was cut by 2 bases and J by 6 bases, with 15 bases left in between. The length of the CDR3 is 14 residues. The V gene's germline CDR1 is GTSNPN and CDR2 SVGIG (reference sequence). For the CDR3, the DNA is TGTGCCTGGAGTTTAGCGGACCTGAGGGATACGCAGTATTTT. This codes for CAWSLADLRDTQYF. The full variable domain, its missing parts supplied by reference TRBV30 and TRBJ2-3, is SQTIHQWPATLVQPVGSPLSLECTVEGTSNPNLYWYRQAAGRGLQLLFYSVGIGQISSEVPQNLSASRPQDRQFILSSKKLLLSDSGFYLCAWSLADLRDTQYFGPGTRLTVL.

V is TRBV5-1 and J is TRBJ1-6; TRBD1 matches at 8 bases. The CDR3 has 14 residues. J gave up 11 bases and V 2 bases, and 6 bases lay outside the gene matches. Germline CDR1 is SGHRS and CDR2 is YFSETQ. The CDR3 nucleotides read TGCGCCAGCAGCTTCGGGACAGGCCTAACACCCCTCCACTTT. Its translation is CASSFGTGLTPLHF.

This rearrangement joins TRBV7-6 to TRBJ2-7; D might be TRBD2 (6 bases). CDR3 size: 13 residues. The V gene's germline CDR1 is SGHVS and CDR2 FNYEAQ. Trimming removed 5 bases from V and 5 bases from J, with 13 bases in between. CDR3 amino acids: CASSQGGFNEQYF. DNA for the CDR3: TGTGCCAGCAGCCAAGGAGGGTTCAACGAGCAGTACTTC.

This clone was detected only once. V and J are TRBV7-8 and TRBJ2-3, with D tentatively TRBD2 (5 bases). Trimming took off 0 bases at V and 5 bases at J, with 15 bases between the two ends. Germline assignment: CDR1 SGHVS and CDR2 FQNEAQ. CDR3 length: 16 amino acids. The CDR3 spells CASSLALSGSLDTQYF. The CDR3 nucleotides read TGTGCCAGCAGCTTAGCGTTGAGCGGCAGTCTAGATACGCAGTATTTT.

The V and J genes are TRBV11-2 and TRBJ2-2; TRBD1 might be the D (5 bases). The CDR3 loop spans 15 amino acids. V dropped 1 base and J dropped 6 bases, with 12 bases sitting between them. Germline CDR1 reads SGHAT; CDR2 reads FQNNGV. The CDR3 loop reads CASSLGSPRAGELFF. CDR3 DNA: TGTGCCAGCAGCTTAGGATCCCCCAGGGCCGGGGAGCTGTTTTTT. The variable domain in full, completed from reference TRBV11-2 and TRBJ2-2, reads EAGVAQSPRYKIIEKRQSVAFWCNPISGHATLYWYQQILGQGPKLLIQFQNNGVVDDSQLPKDRFSAERLKGVDSTLKIQPAKLEDSAVYLCASSLGSPRAGELFFGEGSRLTVL.

The rearrangement links TRBV9 to TRBJ1-3, with 7 bases fitting TRBD1. There are 16 residues in the CDR3. Germline V lookup: CDR1 SGDLS, CDR2 YYNGEE. The V gene end was trimmed by 2 bases and the J gene end by 1 base; junction bases not matched to a gene: 6. The CDR3 spells CASSVRTGTSGNTIYF. CDR3 nucleotide sequence: TGTGCCAGCAGCGTCCGGACAGGAACTTCTGGAAACACCATATATTTT.

V and J are TRBV15 and TRBJ2-7; unclear D gene. This CDR3 contains 13 residues. The germline V gene encodes CDR1 LNHNV and CDR2 YYDKDF (reference sequence). Trimming cost V 4 bases and J 3 bases, with 10 bases left between them. Written as DNA, the CDR3 is TGTGCCACCAGCACCACCCCGGGCTACGAGCAGTACTTC. Its translation is CATSTTPGYEQYF. Full variable domain (rest looked up from reference TRBV15 and TRBJ2-7): DAMVIQNPRYQVTQFGKPVTLSCSQTLNHNVMYWYQQKSSQAPKLLFHYYDKDFNNEADTPDNFQSRRPNTSFCFLDIRSPGLGDTAMYLCATSTTPGYEQYFGPGTRLTVT.

The chain carries TRBV7-3 and TRBJ2-2, with TRBD2 matching 11 bases. Germline V CDR1 and CDR2: SGHTA, FQGTGA. V lost 4 bases, J lost 6 bases, and 4 bases stayed unmatched. The CDR3 extends over 15 amino acids. CDR3 loop: CASSSGLAAPGELFF. CDR3 bases: TGTGCCAGCAGCTCGGGACTAGCGGCACCCGGGGAGCTGTTTTTT.

The chain combines TRBV5-4 with TRBJ2-1; TRBD2 agrees at 13 bases. CDR3 size: 15 residues. Germline CDR1 reads SGHNT; CDR2 reads YYREEE (reference sequence). With 4 bases clipped from V and 4 bases from J, the junction kept 2 bases outside the gene matches. The CDR3 DNA is TGTGCCAGCAGCCTGACTAGCGGGGGGTACAATGAGCAGTTCTTC. This codes for CASSLTSGGYNEQFF.

This clone appeared once. The V and J genes are TRBV5-5 and TRBJ2-1; 9 positions match TRBD2. Losses at the gene ends were 5 bases for V and 5 bases for J; bases not matched to a gene: 8. CDR1 is SGHKS and CDR2 is YYEKEE in the germline V gene (reference sequence). CDR3 length: 15 amino acids. The CDR3 region is CASRGASGANNEQFF. CDR3 sequence (DNA): TGTGCCAGCAGGGGGGCTAGCGGGGCGAACAATGAGCAGTTCTTC.

The chain combines TRBV20-1 with TRBJ2-1; D is ambiguous. The CDR3 is 11 amino acids. V was shortened by 0 bases and J by 9 bases, with 6 bases between the two germline ends. Germline-derived CDR1 and CDR2 are DFQATT and SNEGSKA (reference sequence). CDR3 amino acids: CSARDPPEQFF. The CDR3 region has the DNA TGCAGTGCTAGAGATCCTCCTGAGCAGTTCTTC.

The chain uses TRBV28 and TRBJ2-7; D perhaps matches TRBD1 (6 bases). Germline assignment: CDR1 MDHEN and CDR2 SYDVKM. This CDR3 region has 14 residues. Trimming shortened V by 6 bases and J by 4 bases, and 16 bases separated the two germline ends. The CDR3 bases are TGTGCCAGCAGCCATCCAGGGGATGGTTACGAGCAGTACTTC. Protein: CASSHPGDGYEQYF. The full variable domain, rest sourced from reference TRBV28 and TRBJ2-7, is DVKVTQSSRYLVKRTGEKVFLECVQDMDHENMFWYRQDPGLGLRLIYFSYDVKMKEKGDIPEGYSVSREKKERFSLILESASTNQTSMYLCASSHPGDGYEQYFGPGTRLTVT.

The gene calls are TRBV5-1 and TRBJ1-2; TRBD1 is a possible D gene (6 bases). Trimming pared 0 bases from V and 7 bases from J, leaving 13 bases between. This CDR3 has 14 amino acids. The germline V gene has CDR1 SGHRS and CDR2 YFSETQ. CDR3 loop: CASSLAGGQSGYTF. The CDR3 coding sequence is TGCGCCAGCAGCTTGGCCGGGGGGCAATCTGGCTACACCTTC.

The V gene is TRBV2, the J gene TRBJ2-1, with 8 nucleotides matching TRBD2. The CDR3 is 12 residues long. In germline, CDR1 is SNHLY, CDR2 FYNNEI. V shed 6 bases and J 5 bases; nucleotides not matched to a gene: 0. CDR3 sequence (DNA): TGTGCCAGCAGACTAGCGGACAATGAGCAGTTCTTC. Translation: CASRLADNEQFF.

The chain links TRBV7-3 to TRBJ2-1; TRBD2 matches at 8 bases. The CDR3 extends over 15 amino acids. Germline V gene sequence: CDR1 SGHTA, CDR2 FQGTGA. J was trimmed by 4 bases and V by 2 bases; bases with no gene match: 4. DNA for the CDR3: TGTGCCAGCAGCTTAGCGTTAGCGGGGTACAATGAGCAGTTCTTC. Its protein is CASSLALAGYNEQFF.

The chain couples TRBV10-1 to TRBJ2-3; 7 bases are a match to TRBD1. After removal of 6 bases from V and 8 bases from J, the junction contained 11 bases not matched to a gene. The CDR3 totals 14 residues. The V gene's germline CDR1 is WNHNN and CDR2 SYGVQD (reference sequence). CDR3 residues: CASSADRVGGTQYF. CDR3 nucleotide sequence: TGCGCCAGCAGCGCCGACAGGGTTGGGGGTACGCAGTATTTT.